This T cell receptor beta chain was observed in a study of blood T cell repertoires in COVID-19. Study at large: Samples taken during acute and convalescent COVID-19 were collected in the United States, Italy and Spain. Sources were T cells, B-cell-depleted T cells, or PBMCs; the material itself was cDNA or gDNA.

In the authors' methods: Estimation of nucleated cell counts relied on the amplification of reference gene primers. Sequenced by immunoSEQ multiplex PCR; TCRdb stores in-frame clones only, minus some. V, J and clone size are those of that table, while D and trimming were read from the DNA. The sample shows around 170,000 clones, about 77% of them seen only once. The V segment lost 4 bases and the J segment 0 bases; nucleotides outside the gene matches: 4. Germline CDR1 is SGHRS and CDR2 is YFSETQ. The CDR3 is 16 amino acids. The sample taken for sequencing was peripheral blood. The source is a woman older than 75 with acute or convalescent COVID-19. The V call is TRBV5-1, the J call TRBJ2-6; TRBD2 matches at 7 bases. In nucleotides, the CDR3 is TGCGCCAGCAGCCCTCGGGAGGCCTCTGGGGCCAACGTCCTGACTTTC. This codes for CASSPREASGANVLTF.